The sequence of this T cell receptor beta chain was determined in a study of cytomegalovirus exposure and HLA in healthy donors. Points from the study as a whole: While the bulk of TCR sequences proved rare, some public TCRs turned up in many donors. Roughly uniform depth of sequencing across donors was assumed in presence/absence analyses.

Primers: 60 Vbeta forward and 13 Jbeta reverse. The data were produced by immunoSEQ multiplex PCR, yet TCRdb's version contains in-frame clones alone and is incomplete. The table has tens of thousands of clones, roughly 79% seen once. Germline V lookup: CDR1 GTSNPN, CDR2 SVGIG (reference sequence). Trimming pared 0 bases from V and 3 bases from J, leaving 9 bases between. This CDR3 has 14 amino acids. As for this clone: Its antigen is not known.

Sequences were obtained from PBMCs. The V and J genes are TRBV30 and TRBJ2-1; weak D call: TRBD2 (6 bases). This sequence originates from a woman in her 40s in good health and CMV-seronegative. Written as DNA, the CDR3 is TGTGCCTGGAGTGTTGGGGGGAGCTACAATGAGCAGTTCTTC. This gives the protein CAWSVGGSYNEQFF.